This TCR beta chain came from a study of T cell responses to AZD1222 COVID-19 vaccine. The CDR3 loop spans 13 amino acids. Germline-derived CDR1 and CDR2 are LNHDA and SQIVND (reference sequence). V was trimmed by 7 bases and J by 2 bases, leaving 11 bases between them. TCRdb's copy holds only in-frame clones and misses some; the assay was immunoSEQ multiplex PCR. The sample holds tens of thousands of clones; roughly 89% are singletons and the top ten take 5%. The V gene is TRBV19, the J gene TRBJ1-2; D perhaps matches TRBD1 (5 bases). This receptor was identified in an adult who received the AZD1222 COVID-19 vaccine. Sequencing used peripheral blood, obtained 28 days after the second AZD1222 dose. Here the CDR3 reads CASTRDANYGYTF. The DNA of the CDR3 is TGTGCCAGTACCAGGGACGCCAACTATGGCTACACCTTC. Together with reference TRBV19 and TRBJ1-2, the CDR3 gives the full variable domain: DGGITQSPKYLFRKEGQNVTLSCEQNLNHDAMYWYRQDPGQGLRLIYYSQIVNDFQKGDIAEGYSVSREKKESFPLTVTSAQKNPTAFYLCASTRDANYGYTFGSGTRLTVV.